Listed below are T cell receptor beta chains from one sample, sequenced in a study of T cell repertoires in aging, cancer and after chemotherapy. TCRdb reprocessed the multiplex PCR reads with MiXCR, giving one entry per CDR3 protein. The data hold over a thousand distinct CDR3 sequences, with roughly 55% observed a single time. The sequencing sample was made of blood. The receptors were sampled from a human donor with a blood cancer. Each CDR3 is given with its conserved first and last residue. Fields, in order: V gene, J gene, D gene, clone size, CDR3 length, CDR3 protein, CDR3 DNA. A D gene is named only where the DNA matches it firmly. Part of the rows lack a size; the others show once, few, many or a class for expanded clones.

TRBV6-5	TRBJ2-3	TRBD2	-	15	CASTAGEGSTDTQYF	TGTGCCAGCACCGCGGGGGAAGGGAGCACAGATACGCAGTATTTT
TRBV6-5	TRBJ2-2	TRBD2	-	16	CASRGGGTSRTGELFF	TGTGCCAGCAGAGGGGGAGGGACTAGCAGGACCGGGGAGCTGTTTTTT
TRBV6-5	TRBJ1-6	-	-	16	CASRTGTSSYNSPLHF	TGTGCCAGCAGGACCGGGACTAGCTCCTATAATTCACCCCTCCACTTT
TRBV6-2/TRBV6-3	TRBJ2-7	TRBD2	-	14	CASSHLGTSDEQYF	TGTGCCAGCAGTCACCTAGGGACTAGCGACGAGCAGTACTTC
TRBV6-5	TRBJ2-7	TRBD2	-	15	CASRPGGRTGGEQYF	TGTGCCAGCAGGCCAGGCGGGAGGACCGGGGGAGAGCAGTACTTC
TRBV7-2	TRBJ1-2	-	few	15	CASSPQPRVEYGYTF	TGTGCCAGCAGCCCCCAGCCCAGGGTTGAGTATGGCTACACCTTC
TRBV5-6	TRBJ2-7	-	-	15	CASSPRWTVSYEQYF	TGTGCCAGCAGTCCCCGTTGGACGGTGAGCTACGAGCAGTACTTC
TRBV19	TRBJ2-1	TRBD2	-	15	CASSINRGAYNEQFF	TGTGCCAGTAGTATAAATCGGGGGGCCTACAATGAGCAGTTCTTC
TRBV6-5	TRBJ2-3	-	-	14	CASSLWVAPDTQYF	TGTGCCAGCAGTTTATGGGTAGCCCCGGATACGCAGTATTTT
TRBV6-5	TRBJ2-7	TRBD1	-	15	CASSYTGTGGREQYF	TGTGCCAGCAGCTACACCGGGACAGGGGGCCGCGAGCAGTACTTC
TRBV6-5	TRBJ1-6	-	-	14	CASRQSLGDSPLHF	TGTGCCAGCCGCCAGTCTCTGGGGGATTCACCCCTCCACTTT
TRBV6-5	TRBJ2-1	-	-	14	CASKETGSYNEQFF	TGTGCCAGCAAAGAAACAGGCTCCTACAATGAGCAGTTCTTC
TRBV6-2/TRBV6-3	TRBJ2-7	TRBD1	-	15	CAATKGQGVSYEQYF	TGTGCCGCCACAAAGGGACAGGGGGTCTCCTACGAGCAGTACTTC
TRBV6-5	TRBJ1-4	-	few	14	CASSSPGHLEKLFF	TGTGCCAGCAGTAGCCCGGGACACCTTGAAAAACTGTTTTTT
TRBV6-1	TRBJ1-6	-	-	12	CASSAGPLALHF	TGTGCCAGCAGTGCAGGCCCTCTGGCCCTCCACTTT
TRBV6-5	TRBJ2-3	-	-	14	CASKTPGGTDTQYF	TGTGCCAGCAAAACCCCCGGCGGCACAGATACGCAGTATTTT
TRBV6-2/TRBV6-3	TRBJ2-7	TRBD2	few	14	CASSPSGAFREQYF	TGTGCCAGCAGCCCTAGCGGAGCCTTTAGGGAGCAGTACTTC
TRBV10-1	TRBJ2-5	-	-	15	CASSESGLTEETQYF	TGCGCCAGCAGTGAGTCGGGCCTCACGGAGGAGACCCAGTACTTC
TRBV6-5	TRBJ2-5	-	-	14	CASSYSMSRETQYF	TGTGCCAGCAGTTACTCGATGTCCCGAGAGACCCAGTACTTC
TRBV6-5	TRBJ2-1	TRBD2	-	14	CASRELAGRSEQFF	TGTGCCAGCAGGGAACTAGCGGGACGGAGTGAGCAGTTCTTC
TRBV29-1	TRBJ2-5	-	few	11	CSHLWEETQYF	TGCAGCCATTTATGGGAAGAGACCCAGTACTTC
TRBV6-5	TRBJ2-3	-	-	13	CASSPRFTDTQYF	TGTGCCAGCAGCCCCCGGTTCACAGATACGCAGTATTTT
TRBV10-3	TRBJ2-7	TRBD2	-	12	CAYSGSIYEQYF	TGTGCCTATAGCGGGAGTATCTACGAGCAGTACTTC
TRBV29-1	TRBJ2-3	-	-	15	CSARDRQFSTDRQYF	TGCAGCGCGCGGGACAGACAGTTTAGCACAGATAGGCAGTATTTT
TRBV6-5	TRBJ1-2	-	-	15	CASSREPGQGGGYTF	TGTGCCAGCAGTCGGGAACCCGGGCAGGGCGGTGGCTACACCTTC
TRBV30	TRBJ2-5	TRBD2	-	13	CAWSRGGRETQYF	TGTGCCTGGAGTCGGGGGGGCAGAGAGACCCAGTACTTC
TRBV6-5	TRBJ2-7	-	-	12	CASSGSAYEQYF	TGTGCCAGCAGCGGATCTGCCTACGAGCAGTACTTC
TRBV5-6	TRBJ2-6	-	-	16	CASNHGELAGANVLTF	TGTGCCAGCAACCACGGGGAACTTGCCGGGGCCAACGTCCTGACTTTC
TRBV6-6	TRBJ2-1	-	-	15	CASSPPGTPYNEQFF	TGTGCCAGCTCACCCCCAGGGACACCCTACAATGAGCAGTTCTTC
TRBV27	TRBJ2-7	TRBD2	-	15	CASSKTSGRISEQYF	TGTGCCAGCAGTAAGACTAGCGGGAGAATAAGCGAGCAGTACTTC
TRBV30	TRBJ2-7	-	large	10	CAWGRYEQYF	TGTGCCTGGGGGAGGTACGAGCAGTACTTC
TRBV20-1	TRBJ1-1	-	-	13	CSASHGGHTEAFF	TGCAGTGCTAGTCATGGCGGTCACACTGAAGCTTTCTTT
TRBV6-2/TRBV6-3	TRBJ1-2	-	-	14	CASSYSTGYYGYTF	TGTGCCAGCAGCTATAGCACAGGGTACTATGGCTACACCTTC
TRBV12-3/TRBV12-4	TRBJ2-1	TRBD2	-	15	CASSFVAGGPGEQFF	TGTGCCAGCAGTTTCGTCGCGGGAGGGCCCGGTGAGCAGTTCTTC
TRBV6-5	TRBJ1-1	TRBD1	-	17	CASSSPGQGAMNTEALF	TGTGCCAGCAGTTCACCCGGACAGGGGGCAATGAACACTGAAGCTTTATTT